The 20 T cell receptor beta chains below all came from one sample that was sequenced in a study of long-term antiretroviral therapy in people with HIV. Sequencing used immunoSEQ v3.0 at survey level. Only in-frame clones appear in the TCRdb table, and some are missing; sequencing was by immunoSEQ multiplex PCR. Here the sample spans about 20,000 clones, approximately 84% being singletons. Sequencing used unsorted PBMCs, obtained 1.8 years before starting antiretroviral therapy. The receptors were gathered from a woman between 25 and 40 years old with HIV.

This clone was seen only once. J is TRBJ2-2 and V is TRBV7-2; 8 bases match TRBD1. The CDR3 runs 14 residues. J lost 6 bases, V lost 5 bases, and 5 bases had no gene match. Germline loops: CDR1 SGHTA, CDR2 FQGNSA. CDR3 amino acids: CASSVDRDAGELFF. DNA of the CDR3: TGTGCCAGCAGCGTGGACAGGGATGCCGGGGAGCTGTTTTTT.

V gene TRBV25-1 combines with J gene TRBJ2-7; D gene unclear. Germline values: CDR1 MGHDK, CDR2 SYGVNS. The CDR3 spans 15 residues. Between the trimmed V and J ends, which lost 3 bases and 3 bases, there was a span of 15 bases. CDR3 protein: CASSDSTSQFYEQYF. The CDR3 DNA reads TGTGCCAGCAGTGATAGTACGAGTCAGTTCTACGAGCAGTACTTC.

The chain is built from TRBV20-1 and TRBJ2-1; unclear D gene. The CDR3 spans 11 residues. The germline CDR1 and CDR2 sequences are DFQATT and SNEGSKA (reference sequence). V lost 6 bases and J lost 7, with 10 bases in between. The CDR3 loop is CSAIGKNEQFF. In nucleotides, the CDR3 is TGCAGTGCGATTGGGAAGAATGAGCAGTTCTTC.

This chain uses TRBV27 with TRBJ1-2; 7 nucleotides align to TRBD1. The CDR3 extends over 17 amino acids. The V gene's germline CDR1 is MNHEY and CDR2 SMNVEV (reference sequence). V lost 2 bases and J lost 8; bases outside the gene matches: 17. CDR3 nucleotide sequence: TGTGCCAGCAGTTTAAATGGTAGGGGACAGACTATGTTGGGCTACACCTTC. Residues: CASSLNGRGQTMLGYTF.

This chain joins TRBV15 and TRBJ1-2, with TRBD1 matching 7 bases. This CDR3 spans 15 amino acids. Germline trimming cut 9 bases from V and 0 bases from J; bases unmatched to any gene: 10. Germline values: CDR1 LNHNV, CDR2 YYDKDF (reference sequence). The CDR3 DNA is TGTGCCACTTCCCCCGACAGGGCCGCTAACTATGGCTACACCTTC. As protein: CATSPDRAANYGYTF.

CDR3 nucleotide sequence: TGTGCCAGTTCGGCCAGGGGAGAATCACCCCTCCACTTT. Protein sequence: CASSARGESPLHF. The chain uses TRBV19 and TRBJ1-6, with D possibly TRBD1 on 6 matching bases. The CDR3 covers 13 residues. V was clipped by 8 bases and J by 10 bases, with 15 bases between them. The germline gives CDR1 LNHDA, CDR2 SQIVND (reference sequence).

The chain uses TRBV10-3 and TRBJ1-2; D call uncertain. The CDR3 sequence is 13 residues long. Germline loops: CDR1 ENHRY, CDR2 SYGVKD. Between the trimmed V and J ends, which lost 6 bases and 0 bases, there was a span of 8 bases. The CDR3 nucleotides are TGTGCCATCAGGAGATCTCCTAACTATGGCTACACCTTC. Translation gives CAIRRSPNYGYTF.

The chain couples TRBV10-3 to TRBJ2-7; a possible D gene is TRBD1 (6 bases). This CDR3 has 15 residues. Germline V gene lookup returns CDR1 ENHRY and CDR2 SYGVKD. With 3 bases removed from V and 6 bases from J, the gap between germline ends came to 18 bases. The CDR3 loop is CAISEQDSRLGEQYF. Here the CDR3 DNA reads TGTGCCATCAGTGAACAGGACAGCCGTTTAGGCGAGCAGTACTTC.

The chain recombines TRBV7-9 with TRBJ2-2; 7 bases fit TRBD1. The length of the CDR3 is 15 residues. V lost 4 bases and J lost 6; bases outside the gene matches: 8. The germline gives CDR1 SEHNR, CDR2 FQNEAQ (reference sequence). This CDR3 reads CASSSGWQGAGELFF. As DNA, the CDR3 is TGTGCCAGCAGCTCCGGGTGGCAGGGGGCCGGGGAGCTGTTTTTT.

The rearrangement uses TRBV6-5 and TRBJ2-7; the match to TRBD1 covers 7 bases. V dropped 5 bases and J dropped 3; count of bases not matched to a gene: 10. Germline V gives CDR1 MNHEY, CDR2 SVGAGI. The CDR3 totals 15 residues. The CDR3 is CASSPTGRDSYEQYV. The CDR3 DNA reads as TGTGCCAGCAGTCCAACCGGCCGGGACAGCTACGAGCAGTACGTC.

This clone was seen only once. This rearrangement joins TRBV19 to TRBJ1-6; weak D call: TRBD1 (5 bases). Trimming stripped 6 bases from V and 12 bases from J, with 12 bases between. This CDR3 has 12 residues. Germline V CDR1 and CDR2: LNHDA, SQIVND (reference sequence). The CDR3 sequence is CASRVGELPLHF. The CDR3 region has the DNA TGTGCCAGTAGAGTGGGGGAATTACCCCTCCACTTT.

The genes are TRBV19 and TRBJ2-7; D is perhaps TRBD1 (6 bases). This CDR3 has 14 amino acids. Deletions cut 7 bases from V and 0 bases from J, with 13 bases between. Germline CDR1 is LNHDA and CDR2 is SQIVND (reference sequence). CDR3 nucleotides: TGTGCCAGTACCGTGGGGGCTAGCTCCTACGAGCAGTACTTC. As protein: CASTVGASSYEQYF.

This clone was seen a handful of times. The chain links TRBV5-6 to TRBJ1-2; D is unclear. Looked up from germline, CDR1 is SGHDT and CDR2 is YYEEEE. The V and J ends lost 4 bases and 3 bases respectively, with 4 bases between them. This CDR3 has 11 residues. The CDR3 sequence is CASSQDYGYTF. The DNA of the CDR3 is TGTGCCAGCAGCCAAGACTATGGCTACACCTTC.

The chain uses TRBV5-1 and TRBJ2-5, with D tentatively TRBD2 (5 bases). The germline V gene has CDR1 SGHRS and CDR2 YFSETQ. This CDR3 comprises 15 residues. V was pared by 4 bases and J by 2 bases, with 15 bases between. The CDR3 is CASSPEAAAQETQYF. CDR3 in DNA: TGCGCCAGCAGCCCGGAGGCCGCAGCTCAAGAGACCCAGTACTTC. The full variable domain, rest sourced from reference TRBV5-1 and TRBJ2-5, is KAGVTQTPRYLIKTRGQQVTLSCSPISGHRSVSWYQQTPGQGLQFLFEYFSETQRNKGNFPGRFSGRQFSNSRSEMNVSTLELGDSALYLCASSPEAAAQETQYFGPGTRLLVL.

The CDR3 loop reads CASSPGNTQPQHF. The CDR3 DNA reads TGTGCCAGCAGCCCAGGGAATACTCAGCCCCAGCATTTT. V gene TRBV7-2 combines with J gene TRBJ1-5; D may be TRBD1 (5 bases). CDR3 size: 13 residues. From germline, CDR1 is SGHTA and CDR2 FQGNSA. The V gene lost 5 bases and the J gene lost 6 bases, with 11 bases spanning the gap.

This chain uses TRBV5-6 with TRBJ2-5, with 8 positions matching TRBD2. The length of the CDR3 is 15 residues. Per the germline V gene, CDR1 is SGHDT and CDR2 is YYEEEE. The ends lost 2 bases at V and 5 bases at J; junction bases unmatched: 8. The CDR3 DNA reads as TGTGCCAGCAGCTTTTCTACGGGGGGGCCGGAGACCCAGTACTTC. Encoded protein: CASSFSTGGPETQYF.

J is TRBJ2-7 and V is TRBV2; weak D call: TRBD2 (6 bases). V lost 7 bases and J lost 3, with 13 bases in between. CDR1 and CDR2 (germline): SNHLY, FYNNEI. The CDR3 length is 13 residues. Here the CDR3 reads CASTLVGGYEQYF. The CDR3 coding sequence is TGTGCCAGCACCCTGGTGGGGGGCTACGAGCAGTACTTC.

The rearrangement links TRBV18 to TRBJ2-7; 11 bases are a match to TRBD1. Germline CDR1 and CDR2: KGHSH and LQKENI. Trimming took 3 bases from V and 4 from J; bases not matched to a gene: 2. This CDR3 is 14 amino acids long. CDR3 protein: CASSPGQGAYEQYF. CDR3 sequence (DNA): TGTGCCAGCTCACCTGGACAGGGGGCTTACGAGCAGTACTTC.

The rearrangement uses TRBV7-2 and TRBJ2-7, with D perhaps TRBD1 (6 bases). The length of the CDR3 is 16 residues. Per the germline V gene, CDR1 is SGHTA and CDR2 is FQGNSA. Trimming pared 4 bases from V and 0 bases from J, leaving 16 bases between. CDR3 residues: CASSSSPGTYSYEQYF. The CDR3 DNA sequence: TGTGCCAGCAGCTCCTCTCCCGGGACATACTCCTACGAGCAGTACTTC.

The V gene is TRBV5-1, the J gene TRBJ1-1; TRBD1 matches at 7 bases. V trimming: 6 bases; J trimming: 5 bases; junction bases outside the gene matches: 16. CDR1 and CDR2 (germline): SGHRS, YFSETQ. The CDR3 runs to 16 residues. CDR3 nucleotides: TGCGCCAGCACCGAGGGGGCGTCCTCGGTTAAAACTGAAGCTTTCTTT. Amino acids: CASTEGASSVKTEAFF.